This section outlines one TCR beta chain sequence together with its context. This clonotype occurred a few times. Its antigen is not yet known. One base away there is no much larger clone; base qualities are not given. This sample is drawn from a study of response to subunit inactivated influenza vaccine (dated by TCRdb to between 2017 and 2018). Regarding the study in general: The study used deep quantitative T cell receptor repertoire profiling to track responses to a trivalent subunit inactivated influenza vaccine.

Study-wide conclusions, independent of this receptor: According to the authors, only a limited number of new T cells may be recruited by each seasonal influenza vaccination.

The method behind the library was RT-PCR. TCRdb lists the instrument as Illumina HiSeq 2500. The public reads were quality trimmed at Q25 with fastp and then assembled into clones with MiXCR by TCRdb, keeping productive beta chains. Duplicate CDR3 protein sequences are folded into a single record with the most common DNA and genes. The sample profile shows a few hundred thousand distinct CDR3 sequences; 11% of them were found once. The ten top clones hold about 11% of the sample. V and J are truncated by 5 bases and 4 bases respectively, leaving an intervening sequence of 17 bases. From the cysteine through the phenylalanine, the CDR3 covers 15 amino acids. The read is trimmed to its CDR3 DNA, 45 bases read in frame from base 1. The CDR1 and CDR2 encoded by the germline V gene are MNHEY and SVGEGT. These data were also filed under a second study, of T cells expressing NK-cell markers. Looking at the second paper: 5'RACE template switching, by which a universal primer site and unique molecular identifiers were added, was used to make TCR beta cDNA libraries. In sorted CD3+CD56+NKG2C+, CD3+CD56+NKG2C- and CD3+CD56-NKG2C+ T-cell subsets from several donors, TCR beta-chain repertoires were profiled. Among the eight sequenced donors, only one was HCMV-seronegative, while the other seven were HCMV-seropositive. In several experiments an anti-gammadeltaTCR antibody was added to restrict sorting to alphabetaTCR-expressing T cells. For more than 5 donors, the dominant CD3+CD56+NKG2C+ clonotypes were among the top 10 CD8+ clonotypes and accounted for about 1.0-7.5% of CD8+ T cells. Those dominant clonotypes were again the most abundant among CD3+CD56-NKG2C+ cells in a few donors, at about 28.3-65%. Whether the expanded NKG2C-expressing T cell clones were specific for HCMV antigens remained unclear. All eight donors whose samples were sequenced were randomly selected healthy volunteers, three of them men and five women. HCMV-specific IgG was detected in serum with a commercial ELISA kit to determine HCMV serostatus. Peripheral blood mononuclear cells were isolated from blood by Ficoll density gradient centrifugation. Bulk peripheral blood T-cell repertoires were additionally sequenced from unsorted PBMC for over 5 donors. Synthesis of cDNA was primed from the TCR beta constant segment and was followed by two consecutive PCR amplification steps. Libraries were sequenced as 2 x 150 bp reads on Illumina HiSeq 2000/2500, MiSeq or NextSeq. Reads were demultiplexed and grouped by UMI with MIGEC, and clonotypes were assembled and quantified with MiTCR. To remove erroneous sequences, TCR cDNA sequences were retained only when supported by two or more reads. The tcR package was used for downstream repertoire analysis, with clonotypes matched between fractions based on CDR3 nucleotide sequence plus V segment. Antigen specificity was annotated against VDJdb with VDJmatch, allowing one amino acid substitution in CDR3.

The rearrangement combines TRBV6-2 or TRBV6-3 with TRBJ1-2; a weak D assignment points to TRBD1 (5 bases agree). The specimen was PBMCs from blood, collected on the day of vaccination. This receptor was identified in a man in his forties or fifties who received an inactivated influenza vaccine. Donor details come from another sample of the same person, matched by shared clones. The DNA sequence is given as TGTGCCAGCAGTCTCAACTCAGGGAGAAGCTATGGCTACACCTTC. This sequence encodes CASSLNSGRSYGYTF.